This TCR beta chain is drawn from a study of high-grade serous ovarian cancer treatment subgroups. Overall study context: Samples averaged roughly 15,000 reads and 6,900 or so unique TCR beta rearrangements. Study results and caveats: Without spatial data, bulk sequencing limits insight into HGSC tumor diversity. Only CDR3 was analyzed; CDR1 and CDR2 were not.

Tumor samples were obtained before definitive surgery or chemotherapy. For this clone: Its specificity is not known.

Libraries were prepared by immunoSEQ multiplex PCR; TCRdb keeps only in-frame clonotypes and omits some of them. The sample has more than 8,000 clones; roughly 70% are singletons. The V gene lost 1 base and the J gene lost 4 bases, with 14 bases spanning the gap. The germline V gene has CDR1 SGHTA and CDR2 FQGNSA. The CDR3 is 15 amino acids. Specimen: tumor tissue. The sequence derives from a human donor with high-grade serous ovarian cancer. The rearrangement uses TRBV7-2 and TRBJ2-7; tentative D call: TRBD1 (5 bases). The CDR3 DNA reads TGTGCCAGCAGCTTAGTTGGGGCAACGATATACGAGCAGTACTTC. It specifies CASSLVGATIYEQYF.